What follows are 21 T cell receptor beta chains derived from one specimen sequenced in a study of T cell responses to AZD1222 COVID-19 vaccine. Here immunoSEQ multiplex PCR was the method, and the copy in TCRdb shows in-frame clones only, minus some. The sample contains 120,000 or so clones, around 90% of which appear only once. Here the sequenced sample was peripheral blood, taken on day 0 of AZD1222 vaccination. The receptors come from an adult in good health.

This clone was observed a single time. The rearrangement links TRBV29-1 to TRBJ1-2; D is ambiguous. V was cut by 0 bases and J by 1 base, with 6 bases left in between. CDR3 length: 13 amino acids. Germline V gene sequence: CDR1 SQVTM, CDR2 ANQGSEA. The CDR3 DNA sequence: TGCAGCGTTGAAGATGCGATTAACTATGGCTACACCTTC. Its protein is CSVEDAINYGYTF. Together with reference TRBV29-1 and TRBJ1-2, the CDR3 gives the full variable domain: SAVISQKPSRDICQRGTSLTIQCQVDSQVTMMFWYRQQPGQSLTLIATANQGSEATYESGFVIDKFPISRPNLTFSTLTVSNMSPEDSSIYLCSVEDAINYGYTFGSGTRLTVV.

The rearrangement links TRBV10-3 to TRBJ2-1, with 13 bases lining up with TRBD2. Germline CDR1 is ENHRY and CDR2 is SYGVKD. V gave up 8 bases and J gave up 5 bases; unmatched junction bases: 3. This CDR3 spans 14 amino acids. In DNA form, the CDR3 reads TGTGCCATCGGCGGGACTAGCGGGAACAATGAGCAGTTCTTC. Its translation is CAIGGTSGNNEQFF.

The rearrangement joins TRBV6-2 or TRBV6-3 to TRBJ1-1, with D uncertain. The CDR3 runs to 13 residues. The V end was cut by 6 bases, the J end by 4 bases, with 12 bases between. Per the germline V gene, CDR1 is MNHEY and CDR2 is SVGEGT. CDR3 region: CASSPTGFTEAFF. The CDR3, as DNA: TGTGCCAGCAGCCCGACCGGTTTCACTGAAGCTTTCTTT.

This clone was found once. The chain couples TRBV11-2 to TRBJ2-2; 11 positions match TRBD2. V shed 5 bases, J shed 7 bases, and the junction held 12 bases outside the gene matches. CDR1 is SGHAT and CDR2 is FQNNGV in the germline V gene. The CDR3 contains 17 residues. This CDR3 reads CASSLTTPLAGGGELFF. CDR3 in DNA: TGTGCCAGCAGCCTCACCACCCCTCTAGCGGGGGGCGGGGAGCTGTTTTTT.

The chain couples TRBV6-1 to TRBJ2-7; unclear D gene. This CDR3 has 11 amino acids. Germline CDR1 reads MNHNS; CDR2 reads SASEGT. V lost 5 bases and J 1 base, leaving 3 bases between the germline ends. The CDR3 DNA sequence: TGTGCCAGCAGTTGGTCCTACGAGCAGTACTTC. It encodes CASSWSYEQYF.

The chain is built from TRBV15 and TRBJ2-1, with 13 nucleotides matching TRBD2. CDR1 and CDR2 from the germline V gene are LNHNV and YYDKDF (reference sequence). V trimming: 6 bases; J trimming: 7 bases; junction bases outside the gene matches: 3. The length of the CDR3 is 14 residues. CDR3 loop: CATRGTSGTNEQFF. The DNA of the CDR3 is TGTGCCACCAGAGGGACTAGCGGGACGAATGAGCAGTTCTTC.

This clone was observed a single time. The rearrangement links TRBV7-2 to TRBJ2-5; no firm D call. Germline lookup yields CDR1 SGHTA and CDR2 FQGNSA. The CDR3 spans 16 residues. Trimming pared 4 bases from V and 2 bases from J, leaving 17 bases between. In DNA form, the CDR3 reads TGTGCCAGCAGCTCTGTGATCGGGCAGAAGCAAGAGACCCAGTACTTC. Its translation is CASSSVIGQKQETQYF.

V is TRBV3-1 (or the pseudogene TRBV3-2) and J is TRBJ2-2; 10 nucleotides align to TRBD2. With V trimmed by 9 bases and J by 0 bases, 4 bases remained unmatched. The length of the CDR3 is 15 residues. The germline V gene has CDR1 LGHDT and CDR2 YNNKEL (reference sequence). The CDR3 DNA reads TGTGCCAGTAAGCTAGCGGGGGCGAACACCGGGGAGCTGTTTTTT. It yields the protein CASKLAGANTGELFF.

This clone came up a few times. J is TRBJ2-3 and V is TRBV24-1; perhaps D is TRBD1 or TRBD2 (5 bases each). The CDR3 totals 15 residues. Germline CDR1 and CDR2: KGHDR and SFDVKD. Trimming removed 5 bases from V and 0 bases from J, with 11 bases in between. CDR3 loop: CATSGGSSSTDTQYF. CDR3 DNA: TGTGCCACCAGTGGGGGGAGCTCTAGCACAGATACGCAGTATTTT.

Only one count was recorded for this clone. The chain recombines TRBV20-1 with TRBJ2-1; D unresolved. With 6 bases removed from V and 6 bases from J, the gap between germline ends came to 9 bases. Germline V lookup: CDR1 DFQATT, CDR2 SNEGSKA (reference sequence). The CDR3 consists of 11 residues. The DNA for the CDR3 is TGCAGTGCCGCCTATAGCAATGAGCAGTTCTTC. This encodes CSAAYSNEQFF.

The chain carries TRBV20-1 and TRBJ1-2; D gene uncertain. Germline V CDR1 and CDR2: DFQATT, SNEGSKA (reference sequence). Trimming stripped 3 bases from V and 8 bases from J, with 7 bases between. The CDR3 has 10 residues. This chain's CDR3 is CSARAEGYTF. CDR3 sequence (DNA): TGCAGTGCTAGGGCGGAAGGCTACACCTTC.

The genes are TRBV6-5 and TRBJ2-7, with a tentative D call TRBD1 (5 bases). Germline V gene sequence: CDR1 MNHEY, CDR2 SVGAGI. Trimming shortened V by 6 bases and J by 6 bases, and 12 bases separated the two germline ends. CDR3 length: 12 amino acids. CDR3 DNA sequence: TGTGCCAGCAGAGCAGGGATCGGCGAGCAGTACTTC. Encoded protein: CASRAGIGEQYF.

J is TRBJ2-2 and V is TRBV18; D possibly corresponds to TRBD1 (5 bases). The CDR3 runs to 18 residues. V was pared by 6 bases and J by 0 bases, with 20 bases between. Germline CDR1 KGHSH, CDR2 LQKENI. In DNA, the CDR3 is TGTGCCAGCTCCGCGATAGGGGCCACGAATACGAACACCGGGGAGCTGTTTTTT. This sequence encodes CASSAIGATNTNTGELFF.

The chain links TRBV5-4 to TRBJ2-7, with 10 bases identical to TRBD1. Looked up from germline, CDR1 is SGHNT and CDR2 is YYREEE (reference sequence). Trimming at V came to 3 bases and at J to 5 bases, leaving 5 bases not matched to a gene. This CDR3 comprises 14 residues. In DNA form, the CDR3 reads TGTGCCAGCAGCTACGACAGGGGGCTCAACGAGCAGTACTTC. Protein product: CASSYDRGLNEQYF.

The CDR3 region has the DNA TGTGCCTCTCGGGACTCACCAAGCTCCTACAATGAGCAGTTCTTC. This translates into CASRDSPSSYNEQFF. The chain links TRBV19 to TRBJ2-1; D is perhaps TRBD2 (6 bases). V lost 11 bases, J lost 0 bases, and 17 bases lay in between. CDR3 length: 15 residues. The germline gives CDR1 LNHDA, CDR2 SQIVND (reference sequence).

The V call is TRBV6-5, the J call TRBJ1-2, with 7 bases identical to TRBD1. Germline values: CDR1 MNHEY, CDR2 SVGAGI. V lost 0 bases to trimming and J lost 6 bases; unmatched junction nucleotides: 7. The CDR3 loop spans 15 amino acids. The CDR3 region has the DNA TGTGCCAGCAGTTACTCAAGGGGGCTGACGAATGGCTACACCTTC. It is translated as CASSYSRGLTNGYTF.

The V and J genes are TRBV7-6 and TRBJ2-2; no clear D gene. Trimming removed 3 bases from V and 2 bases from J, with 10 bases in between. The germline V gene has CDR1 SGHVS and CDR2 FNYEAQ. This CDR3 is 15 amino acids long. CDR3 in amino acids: CASSLGSFNTGELFF. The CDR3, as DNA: TGTGCCAGCAGCTTGGGAAGCTTTAACACCGGGGAGCTGTTTTTT.

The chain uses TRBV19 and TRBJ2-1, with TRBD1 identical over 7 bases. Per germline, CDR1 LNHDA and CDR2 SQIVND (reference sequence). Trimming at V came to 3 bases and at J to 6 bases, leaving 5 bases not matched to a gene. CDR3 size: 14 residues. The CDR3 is CASSMQQGSNEQFF. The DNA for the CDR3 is TGTGCCAGTAGTATGCAACAGGGGAGCAATGAGCAGTTCTTC.

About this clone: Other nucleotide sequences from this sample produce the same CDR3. The chain's CDR3 is CASSFQGNQPQHF. CDR3 DNA sequence: TGTGCCAGCAGTTTCCAGGGGAATCAGCCCCAGCATTTT. V and J are TRBV12-3 or TRBV12-4 and TRBJ1-5; maybe TRBD1 (6 bases). This CDR3 is 13 amino acids long. Trimming pared 3 bases from V and 4 bases from J, leaving 7 bases between.

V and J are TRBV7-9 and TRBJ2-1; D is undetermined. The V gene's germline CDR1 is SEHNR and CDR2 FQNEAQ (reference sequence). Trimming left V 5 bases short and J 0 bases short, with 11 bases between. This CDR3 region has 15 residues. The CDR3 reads CASSNWAASYNEQFF. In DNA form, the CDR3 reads TGTGCCAGCAGCAACTGGGCAGCCTCCTACAATGAGCAGTTCTTC.

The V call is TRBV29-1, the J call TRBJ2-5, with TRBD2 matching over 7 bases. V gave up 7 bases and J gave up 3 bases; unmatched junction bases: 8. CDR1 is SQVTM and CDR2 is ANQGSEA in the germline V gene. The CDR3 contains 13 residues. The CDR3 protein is CSAAPGGEETQYF. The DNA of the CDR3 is TGCAGCGCCGCCCCTGGGGGGGAAGAGACCCAGTACTTC.